This TCR beta chain is drawn from a study of T cells in Graves' hyperthyroidism and ophthalmopathy. The germline gives CDR1 SGHTA, CDR2 FQGTGA. V gave up 2 bases and J gave up 2 bases, with 11 bases separating them. There are 15 residues in the CDR3. Regarding this clonotype: Its antigen is as yet unknown.

Study-level findings and limits: Among clonotypes expanded in thyroid above 0.001, most were also found in blood. Ophthalmopathy could be told apart from stable hyperthyroidism with a 13 V-J model.

Amplified TCR beta CDR3 regions derived from RNA transcripts. HTBI primers were the set used in a first-round RT-PCR of the TCR CDR3. TCRdb re-derived calls from the multiplex PCR reads in MiXCR, one entry per CDR3 protein. The sample carries 300,000 to 350,000 distinct CDR3 sequences, around a sixth recorded once. This sequence joins TRBV7-3 and TRBJ2-3, with a possible D match to TRBD2 (6 bases). The sequenced sample consisted of blood. The receptor was isolated from a woman aged 45-59 years with Graves' hyperthyroidism. CDR3 loop: CASSLGDSTTDTQYF. The CDR3 DNA reads TGTGCCAGCAGCTTAGGGGACTCTACCACAGATACGCAGTATTTT.